The clone carrying this T cell receptor beta chain appeared a few times. Its antigen is currently unknown. The data belong to a study of molecular identifiers for immune sequencing clone quantification. One entry per CDR3 protein results from TCRdb running MiXCR on the PCR reads. Among under 600,000 distinct CDR3 sequences listed, over 20% were seen once. Per the germline V gene, CDR1 is MDHEN and CDR2 is SYDVKM. Trimming cost V 8 bases and J 0 bases, with 12 bases left between them. This CDR3 spans 14 amino acids. Study outcomes and limitations: Clones above 20 RNA copies held over 97% of effector molecules, under 1% in naive cells.

V is TRBV28 and J is TRBJ2-3, with D unresolved. Sample: naive CD8+ T cells from blood, with Jurkat cell RNA spiked in. Documented subset: FACS-sorted CD8+CD4-CCR7+CD45RA+ naive T cells. The source is a human donor in good health. Some libraries in this study had Jurkat cell RNA spiked in. The CDR3 sequence is CASSKGYSTDTQYF. The DNA of the CDR3 is TGTGCCAGCTCAAAAGGGTACAGCACAGATACGCAGTATTTT. Together with reference TRBV28 and TRBJ2-3, the CDR3 gives the full variable domain: DVKVTQSSRYLVKRTGEKVFLECVQDMDHENMFWYRQDPGLGLRLIYFSYDVKMKEKGDIPEGYSVSREKKERFSLILESASTNQTSMYLCASSKGYSTDTQYFGPGTRLTVL.